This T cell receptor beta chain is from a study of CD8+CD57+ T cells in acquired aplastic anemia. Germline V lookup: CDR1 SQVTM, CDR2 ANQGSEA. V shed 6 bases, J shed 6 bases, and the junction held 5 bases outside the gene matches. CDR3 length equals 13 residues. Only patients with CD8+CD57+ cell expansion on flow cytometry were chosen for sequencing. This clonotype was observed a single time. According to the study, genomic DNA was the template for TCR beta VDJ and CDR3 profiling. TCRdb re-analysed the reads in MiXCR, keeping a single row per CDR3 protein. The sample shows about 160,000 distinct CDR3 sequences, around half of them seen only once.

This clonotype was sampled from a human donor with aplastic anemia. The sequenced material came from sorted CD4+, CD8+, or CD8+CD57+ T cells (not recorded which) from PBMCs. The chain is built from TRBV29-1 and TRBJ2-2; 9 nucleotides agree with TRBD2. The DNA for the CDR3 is TGCAGCGTGGTAGCGGGAGTTGCCGGGGAGCTGTTTTTT. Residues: CSVVAGVAGELFF.